This T cell receptor (beta chain) stems from a study of shared clonotypes between healthy human individuals. The overall study: CD4 naive and memory got three plates each, CD8 naive two, CD8 memory one. General observations from the study: Between a handful of donors, naive CD4 clonotypes were shared at a level of approximately 5%.

Assay: immunoSEQ multiplex PCR; the TCRdb copy retains only in-frame clones and omits some. Of 2 million to 2.5 million clones in the sample, 85% to 95% were seen once. Note on this clone: Antigen: not known.

This CDR3 spans 14 amino acids. V lost 0 bases to trimming and J lost 8 bases; unmatched junction nucleotides: 3. The germline gives CDR1 SGHDN, CDR2 FVKESK. The source material was naive CD4+ T cells sorted from blood. Documented subset: CD45RA+ positively selected. This chain joins TRBV14 and TRBJ1-4; 7 nucleotides align to TRBD1. The receptor was derived from a man between 18 and 35 years old in good health. CDR3 in DNA: TGTGCCAGCAGCCAAGAGAGGGGGCGCGAAAAACTGTTTTTT. Its protein product is CASSQERGREKLFF.